This T cell receptor (beta chain) was recorded in a study of cytomegalovirus exposure and HLA in healthy donors (dated by TCRdb to about 2017). For the wider study: The 500 to 700 repertoires of the first cohort and the 95 to 150 validation repertoires were produced on the same platform, according to a later analysis. The study aimed to test whether cataloging public T cell receptors could reveal signatures of past pathogen exposure. Along with the approximately 600-subject first cohort, a separate validation cohort of over 90 different subjects was used. To predict cytomegalovirus infection status, the study combined high-throughput TCR immunosequencing, statistical association of individual TCRs with disease status, and machine learning.

On the study overall, not on this receptor specifically: In a later analysis, TCRs clustered in the first cohort were found to also tend to co-occur in the approximately 120 validation repertoires, with around 94% of cluster scores above 0. A later analysis lacked HLA typing for the validation cohort, so it scored co-occurrence in that cohort across all 120 or so repertoires. The classifier was reported to diagnose cytomegalovirus status with high specificity and sensitivity in both the original and validation cohorts. A total of 150 to 200 TCR beta chains were listed by the study as associated with cytomegalovirus. Most TCR sequences were seen in very few donors, while some public TCRs were found in many individuals. According to the authors, the approach could potentially be generalized to other disease states and immunological phenotypes. A few of the identified cytomegalovirus-associated TCR beta chains were confirmed in vitro to be specific for cytomegalovirus antigens.

Donors formed part of the validation cohort, which comprised fewer than 150 subjects and was distinct from the first cohort of 550 to 850 subjects. Measured from the cysteine to the phenylalanine, the CDR3 is 17 residues long. Kept here is only the CDR3 DNA, which spans 51 bases and is read in frame from base 1. Looking up the germline V gene (reference sequence) yields CDR1 SEHNR and CDR2 FQNEAQ. V is trimmed back by 7 bases and J by 9 bases, and the junction contains 17 bases that no gene match accounts for. Points on this clone: No antigen is known for it. No much larger clonotype is one base removed from it; base qualities were not supplied.

Receptors were amplified or captured by the immunoSEQ multiplex PCR assay. The original pipeline was this. A statistical classification framework was built for diagnosing cytomegalovirus status from the catalog of TCR beta chain sequences. TCRdb limited this immuneACCESS table to in-frame rearrangements with V and J called. A share of clones is missing; checked studies link under half to unresolved V genes, and the rest is unexplained. V and J calls and clone size are as listed in that table; D and trimming were resolved from the DNA. The sample table holds around 160,000 clones, of which around nine tenths were seen once. 2.5% to 3.5% of the sample is in the top ten clones.

The chain uses TRBV7-9 and TRBJ1-6, with TRBD1 identical over 8 junction bases. This receptor was taken from a man between 18 and 29 years old in good health and CMV-seronegative. The sample taken for sequencing was PBMCs. In nucleotides, the sequence is TGTGCCAGCACCATTTTTTCGGAGCCAGGGGGCCTTTCACCCCTCCACTTT. The encoded protein is CASTIFSEPGGLSPLHF. The entire variable domain, with the stretches around the CDR3 drawn from the reference TRBV7-9 and TRBJ1-6 proteins, is DTGVSQNPRHKITKRGQNVTFRCDPISEHNRLYWYRQTLGQGPEFLTYFQNEAQLEKSRLLSDRFSAERPKGSFSTLEIQRTEQGDSAMYLCASTIFSEPGGLSPLHFGNGTRLTVT.